Listed below are T cell receptor beta chains from one sample, sequenced in a study of blood T cell repertoires in COVID-19. Generated by immunoSEQ multiplex PCR, the TCRdb table keeps only in-frame clones and is missing some. The top ten hold 13% to 15% of the sample, which has about 36,000 clones, about 85% seen once. Material: peripheral blood. Every receptor here comes from a human donor in a cohort sampled during active COVID-19. Both conserved end residues are part of each CDR3. A D gene is named only where the DNA matches it firmly. Expanded clones get a size class; other rows say once, few or many, or leave the size out.

J,length,D,size,V,CDR3,DNA
TRBJ2-3,18,NA,once,TRBV24-1,CATSDFSRTGKGKDTQYF,TGTGCCACCAGTGATTTTAGTCGCACAGGGAAAGGGAAAGATACGCAGTATTTT
TRBJ1-2,14,NA,NA,TRBV6-5,CASSYSTGKRGYTF,TGTGCCAGCAGTTACTCGACGGGAAAGAGAGGCTACACCTTC
TRBJ1-2,14,TRBD1,NA,TRBV4-3,CASSLRTGRYGYTF,TGCGCCAGCAGCCTCAGGACAGGGAGGTATGGCTACACCTTC
TRBJ2-3,15,TRBD2,few,TRBV7-3,CASSQSGGPTDTQYF,TGTGCCAGCAGCCAAAGCGGGGGGCCCACAGATACGCAGTATTTT
TRBJ2-7,16,TRBD1,NA,TRBV11-3,CASSLAGGTGAYEQYF,TGTGCCAGCAGCTTAGCCGGCGGGACAGGGGCCTACGAGCAGTACTTC
TRBJ1-2,13,NA,NA,TRBV18,CASSPREADGYTF,TGTGCCAGCTCACCAAGGGAGGCGGATGGCTACACCTTC
TRBJ2-7,15,TRBD2,NA,TRBV5-1,CTSSPVAGDTYEQYF,TGCACCAGCAGCCCTGTGGCGGGGGATACCTACGAGCAGTACTTC
TRBJ1-2,16,NA,NA,TRBV9,CASSADLGQRNYGYTF,TGTGCCAGCAGCGCCGACCTCGGACAGCGGAACTATGGCTACACCTTC
TRBJ2-7,12,NA,NA,TRBV5-6,CASSLTGNEQYF,TGTGCCAGCAGCTTGACAGGGAACGAGCAGTACTTC
TRBJ1-3,17,NA,once,TRBV11-3,CASSLDRPIGSGNTIYF,TGTGCCAGCAGCTTAGATCGCCCGATCGGCTCTGGAAACACCATATATTTT
TRBJ2-7,18,TRBD2,NA,TRBV7-2,CASSPRTSGGFSSYEQYF,TGTGCCAGCAGCCCCCGGACTAGCGGGGGTTTCAGCTCCTACGAGCAGTACTTC
TRBJ1-5,14,NA,NA,TRBV9,CASSAWDTHQPQHF,TGTGCCAGCAGCGCTTGGGACACCCATCAGCCCCAGCATTTT
TRBJ2-5,14,TRBD2,NA,TRBV9,CASSPGLAQETQYF,TGTGCCAGCAGCCCGGGACTAGCCCAAGAGACCCAGTACTTC
TRBJ2-7,15,NA,NA,TRBV6-5,CASSYMGLLTYEQYF,TGTGCCAGCAGTTACATGGGACTTCTTACCTACGAGCAGTACTTC
TRBJ2-3,15,NA,NA,TRBV27,CASIENGLAKDTQYF,TGTGCCAGCATCGAAAATGGGCTAGCTAAGGATACGCAGTATTTT
TRBJ1-1,16,TRBD1,once,TRBV5-4,CASSPPRDRKNTEAFF,TGTGCCAGCAGCCCGCCCCGGGACAGAAAAAACACTGAAGCTTTCTTT
TRBJ2-3,15,TRBD1,NA,TRBV19,CASSLGQVGTDTQYF,TGTGCCAGTAGTTTGGGACAGGTCGGCACAGATACGCAGTATTTT
TRBJ1-2,13,TRBD1,NA,TRBV19,CASRGTGHYGYTF,TGTGCCAGTAGAGGGACAGGGCACTATGGCTACACCTTC
TRBJ2-7,16,TRBD2,NA,TRBV4-1,CASSQDQRGGAYEQYF,TGCGCCAGCAGCCAAGATCAACGGGGGGGGGCGTACGAGCAGTACTTC
TRBJ2-3,16,NA,once,TRBV6-6,CASSYKGGPSTDTQYF,TGTGCCAGCAGTTACAAGGGGGGGCCGAGCACAGATACGCAGTATTTT
TRBJ1-1,13,NA,NA,TRBV19,CASSSQGNTEAFF,TGTGCCAGTAGTTCACAGGGTAACACTGAAGCTTTCTTT
TRBJ1-2,14,NA,NA,TRBV6-2/TRBV6-3,CASSSWTEIYGYTF,TGTGCCAGCAGCTCGTGGACAGAAATCTATGGCTACACCTTC
TRBJ2-1,16,TRBD2,once,TRBV11-1,CASSRTSGGLYNEQFF,TGTGCCAGCAGCAGGACTAGCGGGGGGTTATACAATGAGCAGTTCTTC
TRBJ1-1,13,NA,NA,TRBV7-2,CAIRQEPNTEAFF,TGTGCCATAAGACAGGAACCGAACACTGAAGCTTTCTTT
TRBJ1-4,16,TRBD1,once,TRBV6-1,CASSEWQGATNEKLFF,TGTGCCAGCAGTGAATGGCAGGGGGCTACTAATGAAAAACTGTTTTTT
TRBJ1-1,16,NA,NA,TRBV28,CASKDWGPAMNTEAFF,TGTGCCAGCAAGGATTGGGGGCCAGCAATGAACACTGAAGCTTTCTTT
TRBJ1-5,15,TRBD1,once,TRBV19,CASSLDRGSNQPQHF,TGTGCCAGTAGTCTCGACAGGGGAAGCAATCAGCCCCAGCATTTT
TRBJ1-5,16,TRBD1,NA,TRBV6-6,CASSRQGARGNQPQHF,TGTGCCAGCAGTCGACAGGGGGCGAGGGGCAATCAGCCCCAGCATTTT
TRBJ1-1,13,NA,NA,TRBV6-2/TRBV6-3,CASSSRDYAEAFF,TGTGCCAGCAGTTCCCGGGACTACGCTGAAGCTTTCTTT
TRBJ2-7,13,NA,NA,TRBV7-2,CASSLFTGNEQYF,TGTGCCAGCAGCTTGTTTACAGGGAACGAGCAGTACTTC
TRBJ2-1,11,NA,NA,TRBV24-1,CATSVGTEQFF,TGTGCCACCAGTGTCGGGACAGAGCAGTTCTTC
TRBJ2-2,14,NA,NA,TRBV11-2,CASSSPTGTGELFF,TGTGCCAGCAGCTCCCCCACAGGGACCGGGGAGCTGTTTTTT
TRBJ1-1,16,TRBD1,NA,TRBV9,CASSVGTGLMNTEAFF,TGTGCCAGCAGCGTGGGGACAGGGCTCATGAACACTGAAGCTTTCTTT
TRBJ2-5,12,NA,NA,TRBV18,CASSLKEETQYF,TGTGCCAGCTCCCTAAAAGAAGAGACCCAGTACTTC
TRBJ2-3,19,NA,once,TRBV27,CASSSPALIQALGTDTQYF,TGTGCCAGCAGTTCTCCAGCCTTGATTCAGGCTCTTGGCACAGATACGCAGTATTTT
TRBJ2-1,13,NA,once,TRBV11-2,CASSQNAALEQFF,TGTGCCAGCAGCCAGAACGCGGCTCTTGAGCAGTTCTTC
TRBJ2-3,13,NA,NA,TRBV29-1,CSARRSTADTQYF,TGCAGCGCTCGCAGGTCTACAGCCGATACGCAGTATTTT
TRBJ1-2,16,TRBD1,NA,TRBV2,CASRSPGQGINYGYTF,TGTGCCAGCAGGAGCCCAGGACAGGGTATTAACTATGGCTACACCTTC
TRBJ1-5,14,NA,NA,TRBV6-5,CASIPAAGNQPQHF,TGTGCCAGCATCCCGGCCGCAGGGAATCAGCCCCAGCATTTT
TRBJ2-1,14,TRBD1,NA,TRBV7-3,CASRSGTGPNEQFF,TGTGCCAGCAGGTCCGGGACAGGTCCCAATGAGCAGTTCTTC
TRBJ2-1,16,TRBD2,NA,TRBV30,CAWSVQGSGGYNEQFF,TGTGCCTGGAGTGTACAAGGGTCGGGGGGGTACAATGAGCAGTTCTTC
TRBJ2-5,14,TRBD2,once,TRBV30,CAWSSGGSIETQYF,TGTGCCTGGAGTAGCGGGGGGTCTATAGAGACCCAGTACTTC
TRBJ2-3,13,NA,NA,TRBV4-2,CASSRGVADTQYF,TGTGCCAGCAGCCGTGGAGTCGCAGATACGCAGTATTTT
TRBJ2-3,15,TRBD2,few,TRBV9,CASSSSGASTDTQYF,TGTGCCAGCAGCTCGAGCGGGGCTAGCACAGATACGCAGTATTTT
TRBJ2-1,16,NA,NA,TRBV7-6,CASSSPLRDSNNEQFF,TGTGCCAGCAGCTCCCCCCTTAGAGACAGTAACAATGAGCAGTTCTTC